The 21 T cell receptor beta chains given below trace back to one sample, sequenced in a study of shared clonotypes between healthy human individuals. Assay used: immunoSEQ multiplex PCR; TCRdb lists only in-frame clones, some missing. The sample shows some 240,000 clones, approximately 65% of them seen only once. Input material: memory CD4+ T cells sorted from blood. The subset was: CD45RA-negative fraction. The receptors come from a man between 25 and 39 years old in good health.

This clone showed up just a few times. Written as DNA, the CDR3 is TGTGCCAGTAGTATAGCGGTAACTCTCAGCAATGAGCAGTTCTTC. Translation: CASSIAVTLSNEQFF. This chain joins TRBV19 and TRBJ2-1; D uncertain. The V gene lost 1 base and the J gene lost 6 bases, with 13 bases spanning the gap. Germline V gene data show CDR1 as LNHDA and CDR2 as SQIVND (reference sequence). The CDR3 is 15 amino acids.

V is TRBV21-1 and J is TRBJ2-3; the D call in the table, TRBD2, was not verified against the DNA. TRBV21-1 is a documented pseudogene. The CDR3 has 17 amino acids. CDR3 protein: CASSKALGGVTTDTQYF. For the CDR3, the DNA is TGTGCCAGCAGCAAAGCTCTGGGGGGAGTTACGACAGATACGCAGTATTTT.

The rearrangement joins TRBV2 to TRBJ1-1; no clear D gene. CDR1 is SNHLY, CDR2 FYNNEI, per germline. This CDR3 comprises 14 residues. V lost 0 bases, J lost 3 bases, and 8 bases lay in between. CDR3: CASSEAPYYTEAFF. The CDR3, as DNA: TGTGCCAGCAGTGAAGCCCCGTATTACACTGAAGCTTTCTTT.

This clone has a single count. The chain links TRBV5-5 to TRBJ2-2, with TRBD1 as a possible D gene (6 bases). V lost 5 bases and J lost 6, with 17 bases in between. The germline CDR1 and CDR2 sequences are SGHKS and YYEKEE (reference sequence). The CDR3 sequence is 15 residues long. The CDR3 DNA follows: TGTGCCAGCAGGTATTACGGACCAGGGGCCGGGGAGCTGTTTTTT. It codes for CASRYYGPGAGELFF.

This chain links TRBV6-1 with TRBJ2-2; the D gene is possibly TRBD2 (5 bases). The CDR3 has 12 residues. Germline loops: CDR1 MNHNS, CDR2 SASEGT. The CDR3 DNA reads as TGTGCTGGGTCCCGGGGCACCGGGGAGCTGTTTTTT. Amino acid sequence: CAGSRGTGELFF.

The CDR3 sequence is CASNEQTGGASDEQYF. CDR3 bases: TGTGCCAGCAATGAACAGACAGGGGGCGCTTCGGACGAGCAGTACTTC. The gene calls are TRBV28 and TRBJ2-7; 10 bases line up with TRBD1. CDR1 and CDR2 (germline): MDHEN, SYDVKM. V was clipped by 7 bases and J by 5 bases; unmatched bases: 14. This CDR3 has 16 residues.

The CDR3 loop is CASSFTTGTDTQYF. In nucleotides, the CDR3 is TGCGCCAGCAGCTTCACCACCGGCACAGATACGCAGTATTTT. V and J are TRBV5-1 and TRBJ2-3; D is ambiguous. Germline V gives CDR1 SGHRS, CDR2 YFSETQ. Trimming left V 2 bases short and J 1 base short, with 8 bases between. This CDR3 region has 14 residues. Based on the CDR3 plus reference TRBV5-1 and TRBJ2-3, the full variable domain is KAGVTQTPRYLIKTRGQQVTLSCSPISGHRSVSWYQQTPGQGLQFLFEYFSETQRNKGNFPGRFSGRQFSNSRSEMNVSTLELGDSALYLCASSFTTGTDTQYFGPGTRLTVL.

The rearrangement joins TRBV28 to TRBJ1-1; perhaps TRBD1 as D (6 bases). V lost 11 bases and J 1 base, leaving 14 bases between the germline ends. Germline lookup yields CDR1 MDHEN and CDR2 SYDVKM. This CDR3 is built from 13 residues. The CDR3 sequence is CAGTEQGNTEAFF. The DNA for the CDR3 is TGTGCCGGAACGGAACAGGGGAACACTGAAGCTTTCTTT.

This chain links TRBV2 with TRBJ2-1; TRBD2 might be the D (6 bases). V lost 7 bases and J 2 bases, leaving 21 bases between the germline ends. Germline CDR1 is SNHLY and CDR2 is FYNNEI. This CDR3 has 17 amino acids. CDR3 protein: CASIGRPASATYNEQFF. The CDR3 coding sequence is TGTGCCAGCATAGGGCGCCCGGCTAGCGCCACCTACAATGAGCAGTTCTTC.

The CDR3: CASSPGQVGEQYF. Here the CDR3 DNA reads TGTGCCAGCAGTCCCGGACAGGTGGGGGAGCAGTACTTC. V and J are TRBV25-1 and TRBJ2-7; 7 bases align to TRBD1. V shed 5 bases, J shed 7 bases, and the junction held 8 bases outside the gene matches. CDR3 size: 13 residues. The germline V gene has CDR1 MGHDK and CDR2 SYGVNS.

The chain recombines TRBV27 with TRBJ2-7, with 14 bases that match TRBD2. The germline gives CDR1 MNHEY, CDR2 SMNVEV (reference sequence). The CDR3 has 19 amino acids. V lost 6 bases and J lost 2; bases outside the gene matches: 15. The CDR3 nucleotides read TGTGCCAGCAGGGGACTAGCGGGAGACATCCAAGGGTTTCCCTACGAGCAGTACTTC. It is translated as CASRGLAGDIQGFPYEQYF.

The chain recombines TRBV6-1 with TRBJ1-2; the D is unclear. V lost 5 bases and J lost 8, with 12 bases in between. Per the germline V gene, CDR1 is MNHNS and CDR2 is SASEGT. This CDR3 has 12 residues. The CDR3 protein is CASSSLPLGYTF. The CDR3 region has the DNA TGTGCCAGCAGTAGCTTGCCCCTGGGCTACACCTTC.

This chain connects TRBV4-2 to TRBJ1-5; D ambiguous. The CDR3 contains 17 residues. Trimming left V 0 bases short and J 3 bases short, with 15 bases between. Germline V gene data show CDR1 as LGHNA and CDR2 as YNFKEQ. CDR3 sequence: CASSQESLRATNQPQHF. Written as DNA, the CDR3 is TGTGCCAGCAGCCAAGAATCCCTACGGGCCACCAATCAGCCCCAGCATTTT.

This clone was picked up a small number of times. The chain has TRBV5-1 and TRBJ2-4, with a possible D match to TRBD2 (5 bases). CDR3 length equals 13 residues. Germline V gives CDR1 SGHRS, CDR2 YFSETQ. V lost 4 bases, J lost 9 bases, and 14 bases lay in between. The CDR3: CASSADSGAIQYF. The CDR3 nucleotides are TGCGCCAGCAGCGCGGACTCCGGTGCCATTCAGTACTTC. Complete variable domain (other parts from reference TRBV5-1 and TRBJ2-4): KAGVTQTPRYLIKTRGQQVTLSCSPISGHRSVSWYQQTPGQGLQFLFEYFSETQRNKGNFPGRFSGRQFSNSRSEMNVSTLELGDSALYLCASSADSGAIQYFGAGTRLSVL.

This clone was observed a few times. V is TRBV7-8 and J is TRBJ2-5; D unclear. Trimming pared 2 bases from V and 5 bases from J, leaving 9 bases between. Germline assignment: CDR1 SGHVS and CDR2 FQNEAQ. The CDR3 contains 13 residues. The CDR3 is CASSLLISETQYF. The CDR3 DNA follows: TGTGCCAGCAGCTTACTAATTAGCGAGACCCAGTACTTC.

This clone was counted once. The gene calls are TRBV18 and TRBJ2-7; 9 bases are a match to TRBD2. The V segment lost 4 bases and the J segment 6 bases; nucleotides outside the gene matches: 7. The CDR3 has 14 amino acids. Germline V gene data show CDR1 as KGHSH and CDR2 as LQKENI. CDR3 loop: CASSLKREVVEQYF. In nucleotides, the CDR3 is TGTGCCAGCTCACTTAAGCGGGAGGTGGTCGAGCAGTACTTC.

The rearrangement links TRBV7-3 to TRBJ2-1; perhaps TRBD1 as D (6 bases). Germline V gene lookup returns CDR1 SGHTA and CDR2 FQGTGA. Trimming removed 3 bases at V and 7 bases at J, with 16 bases between. The CDR3 loop spans 15 amino acids. In DNA, the CDR3 is TGTGCCAGCAGCTTGCAAACAGGGCTAGGAAATGAGCAGTTCTTC. Amino acid sequence: CASSLQTGLGNEQFF.

This clone has a count of ten or more. J is TRBJ2-7 and V is TRBV7-8; a weak D match, TRBD1 (6 bases). Trimming removed 5 bases from V and 0 bases from J, with 14 bases in between. The CDR3 has 15 residues. The V gene's germline CDR1 is SGHVS and CDR2 FQNEAQ. CDR3 sequence: CASSPHRVISYEQYF. CDR3 DNA: TGTGCCAGCAGCCCTCACAGGGTTATCTCCTACGAGCAGTACTTC.

The gene calls are TRBV14 and TRBJ2-5; a weak D match, TRBD1 (6 bases). Trimming pared 3 bases from V and 4 bases from J, leaving 12 bases between. Germline-derived CDR1 and CDR2 are SGHDN and FVKESK. The CDR3 has 14 residues. CDR3 in amino acids: CASSHGTPPETQYF. Here the CDR3 DNA reads TGTGCCAGCAGCCATGGGACACCTCCAGAGACCCAGTACTTC. Full variable domain (missing parts from reference TRBV14 and TRBJ2-5): EAGVTQFPSHSVIEKGQTVTLRCDPISGHDNLYWYRRVMGKEIKFLLHFVKESKQDESGMPNNRFLAERTGGTYSTLKVQPAELEDSGVYFCASSHGTPPETQYFGPGTRLLVL.

This clone showed up just once. The chain carries TRBV30 and TRBJ2-7, with TRBD2 matching over 13 bases. The CDR3 is 14 amino acids. The germline gives CDR1 GTSNPN, CDR2 SVGIG (reference sequence). Trimming at V came to 3 bases and at J to 5 bases, leaving 4 bases not matched to a gene. CDR3 in amino acids: CAWRVGTSGNEQYF. As DNA, the CDR3 is TGTGCCTGGAGGGTCGGGACTAGCGGGAACGAGCAGTACTTC.

The chain recombines TRBV5-1 with TRBJ2-7, with D hard to call. V dropped 0 bases and J dropped 1 base, with 14 bases sitting between them. Looked up from germline, CDR1 is SGHRS and CDR2 is YFSETQ. This CDR3 is built from 16 residues. CDR3 DNA: TGCGCCAGCAGCTTGGCCGCTCCCGCCACTTCCTACGAGCAGTACTTC. Protein product: CASSLAAPATSYEQYF.